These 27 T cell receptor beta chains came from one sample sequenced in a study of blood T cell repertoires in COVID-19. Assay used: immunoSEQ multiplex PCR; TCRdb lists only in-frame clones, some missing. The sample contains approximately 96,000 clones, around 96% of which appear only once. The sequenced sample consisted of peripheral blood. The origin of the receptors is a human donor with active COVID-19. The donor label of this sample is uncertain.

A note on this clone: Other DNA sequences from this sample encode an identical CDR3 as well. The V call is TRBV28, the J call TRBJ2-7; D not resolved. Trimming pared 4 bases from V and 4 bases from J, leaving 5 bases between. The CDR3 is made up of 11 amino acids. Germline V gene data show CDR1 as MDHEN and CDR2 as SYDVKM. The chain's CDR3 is CASSSRYEQYF. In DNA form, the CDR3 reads TGTGCCAGCAGTTCCCGGTACGAGCAGTACTTC.

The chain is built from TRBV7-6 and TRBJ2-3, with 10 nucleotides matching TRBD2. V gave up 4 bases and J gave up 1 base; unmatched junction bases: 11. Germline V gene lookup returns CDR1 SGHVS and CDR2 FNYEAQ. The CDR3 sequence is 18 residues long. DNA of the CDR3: TGTGCCAGCAGCTGGGTAGCGGGGGGCGACACCCGCACAGATACGCAGTATTTT. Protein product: CASSWVAGGDTRTDTQYF.

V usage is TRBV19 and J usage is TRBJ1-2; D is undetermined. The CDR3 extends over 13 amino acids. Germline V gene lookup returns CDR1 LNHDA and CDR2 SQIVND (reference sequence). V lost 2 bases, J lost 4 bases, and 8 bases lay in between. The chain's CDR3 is CASSISSFYGYTF. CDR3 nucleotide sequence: TGTGCCAGTAGTATAAGCTCCTTCTATGGCTACACCTTC. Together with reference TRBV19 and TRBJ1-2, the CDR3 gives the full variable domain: DGGITQSPKYLFRKEGQNVTLSCEQNLNHDAMYWYRQDPGQGLRLIYYSQIVNDFQKGDIAEGYSVSREKKESFPLTVTSAQKNPTAFYLCASSISSFYGYTFGSGTRLTVV.

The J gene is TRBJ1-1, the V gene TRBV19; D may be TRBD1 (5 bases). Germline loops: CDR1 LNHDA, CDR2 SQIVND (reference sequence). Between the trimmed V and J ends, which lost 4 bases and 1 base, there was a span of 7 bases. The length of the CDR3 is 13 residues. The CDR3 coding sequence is TGTGCCAGTAGTAAAGACAGGAACACTGAAGCTTTCTTT. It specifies CASSKDRNTEAFF.

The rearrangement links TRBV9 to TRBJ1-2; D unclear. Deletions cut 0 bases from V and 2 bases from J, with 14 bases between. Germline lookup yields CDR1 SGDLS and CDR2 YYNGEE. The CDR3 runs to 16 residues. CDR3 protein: CASSVARQSGNYGYTF. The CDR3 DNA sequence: TGTGCCAGCAGCGTAGCTCGGCAGAGCGGCAACTATGGCTACACCTTC.

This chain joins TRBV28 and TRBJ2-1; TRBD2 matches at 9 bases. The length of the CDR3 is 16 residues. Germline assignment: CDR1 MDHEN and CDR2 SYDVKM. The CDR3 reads CVTGASGKALANEQFF. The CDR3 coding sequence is TGTGTCACGGGAGCTAGCGGGAAGGCTCTGGCGAATGAGCAGTTCTTC.

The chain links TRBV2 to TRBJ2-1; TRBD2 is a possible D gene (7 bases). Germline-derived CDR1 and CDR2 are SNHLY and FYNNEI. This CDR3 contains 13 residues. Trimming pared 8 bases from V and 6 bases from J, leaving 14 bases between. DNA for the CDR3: TGTGCCAGCGGTTGGGAGGGGGGCAATGAGCAGTTCTTC. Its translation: CASGWEGGNEQFF.

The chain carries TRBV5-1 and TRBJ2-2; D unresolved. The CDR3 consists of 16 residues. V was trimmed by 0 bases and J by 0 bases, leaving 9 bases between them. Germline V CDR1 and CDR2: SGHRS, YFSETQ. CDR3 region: CASSLGGTSNTGELFF. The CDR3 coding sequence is TGCGCCAGCAGCTTGGGTGGCACCTCGAACACCGGGGAGCTGTTTTTT. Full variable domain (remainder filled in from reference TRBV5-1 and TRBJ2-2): KAGVTQTPRYLIKTRGQQVTLSCSPISGHRSVSWYQQTPGQGLQFLFEYFSETQRNKGNFPGRFSGRQFSNSRSEMNVSTLELGDSALYLCASSLGGTSNTGELFFGEGSRLTVL.

The CDR3 DNA reads TGTGCCAGCAGTGAAGTCCCAGGGGACTATGGCTACACCTTC. Residues: CASSEVPGDYGYTF. The J gene is TRBJ1-2, the V gene TRBV2, with D perhaps matching TRBD1 (6 bases). V lost 1 base and J lost 3, with 9 bases in between. The length of the CDR3 is 14 residues. Looked up from germline, CDR1 is SNHLY and CDR2 is FYNNEI.

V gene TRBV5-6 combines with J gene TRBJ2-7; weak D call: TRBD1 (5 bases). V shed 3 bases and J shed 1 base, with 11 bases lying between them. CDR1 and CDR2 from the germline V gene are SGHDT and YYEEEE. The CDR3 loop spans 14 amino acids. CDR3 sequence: CASSWQGGSYEQYF. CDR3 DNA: TGTGCCAGCAGCTGGCAGGGCGGATCCTACGAGCAGTACTTC. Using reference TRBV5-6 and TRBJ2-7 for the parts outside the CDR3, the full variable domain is DAGVTQSPTHLIKTRGQQVTLRCSPKSGHDTVSWYQQALGQGPQFIFQYYEEEERQRGNFPDRFSGHQFPNYSSELNVNALLLGDSALYLCASSWQGGSYEQYFGPGTRLTVT.

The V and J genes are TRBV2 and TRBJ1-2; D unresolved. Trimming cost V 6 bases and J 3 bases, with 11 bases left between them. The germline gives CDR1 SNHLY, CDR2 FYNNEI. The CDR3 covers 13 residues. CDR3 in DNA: TGTGCCAGCAGCCAACAGCAATACTATGGCTACACCTTC. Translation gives CASSQQQYYGYTF.

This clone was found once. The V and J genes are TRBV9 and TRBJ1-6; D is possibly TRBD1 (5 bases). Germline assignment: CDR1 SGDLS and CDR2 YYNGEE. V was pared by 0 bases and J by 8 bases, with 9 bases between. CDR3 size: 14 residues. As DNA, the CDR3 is TGTGCCAGCAGCGTAGGTCCAGGGCATTCACCCCTCCACTTT. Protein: CASSVGPGHSPLHF.

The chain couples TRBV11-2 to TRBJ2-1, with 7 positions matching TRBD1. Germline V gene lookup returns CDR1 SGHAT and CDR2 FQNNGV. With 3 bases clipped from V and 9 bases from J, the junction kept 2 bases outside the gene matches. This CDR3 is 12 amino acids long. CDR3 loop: CASSFSGGEQFF. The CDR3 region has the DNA TGTGCCAGCAGCTTCTCAGGGGGTGAGCAGTTCTTC.

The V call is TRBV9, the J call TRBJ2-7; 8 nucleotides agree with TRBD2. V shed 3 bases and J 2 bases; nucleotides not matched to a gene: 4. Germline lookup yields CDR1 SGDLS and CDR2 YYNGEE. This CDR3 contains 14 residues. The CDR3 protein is CASSETSVPYEQYF. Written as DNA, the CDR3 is TGTGCCAGCAGCGAGACTAGCGTACCCTACGAGCAGTACTTC.

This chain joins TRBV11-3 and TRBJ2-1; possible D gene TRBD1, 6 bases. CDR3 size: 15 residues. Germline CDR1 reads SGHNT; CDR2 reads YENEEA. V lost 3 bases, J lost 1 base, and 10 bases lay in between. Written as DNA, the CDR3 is TGTGCCAGCAGCTTCGACAGGATGTCCTACAATGAGCAGTTCTTC. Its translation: CASSFDRMSYNEQFF.

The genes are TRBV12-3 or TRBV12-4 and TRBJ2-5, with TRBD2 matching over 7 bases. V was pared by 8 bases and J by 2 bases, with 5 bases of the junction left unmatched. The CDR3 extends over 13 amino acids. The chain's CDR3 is CASGGGIQETQYF. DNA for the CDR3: TGTGCCAGCGGGGGGGGAATTCAAGAGACCCAGTACTTC.

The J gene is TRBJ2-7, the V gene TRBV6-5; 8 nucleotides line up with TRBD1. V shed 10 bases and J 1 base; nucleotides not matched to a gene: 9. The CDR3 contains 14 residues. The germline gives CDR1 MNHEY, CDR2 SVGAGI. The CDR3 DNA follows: TGTGCCACCCAGCCGCGACAGGGGTCCTACGAGCAGTACTTC. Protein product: CATQPRQGSYEQYF.

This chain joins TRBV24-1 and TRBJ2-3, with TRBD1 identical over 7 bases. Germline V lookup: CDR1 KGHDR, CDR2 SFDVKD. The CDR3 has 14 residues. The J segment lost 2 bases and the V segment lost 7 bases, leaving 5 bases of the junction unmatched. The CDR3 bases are TGTGCCACCAGCCGGGACAGTCCCACAGATACGCAGTATTTT. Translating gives CATSRDSPTDTQYF.

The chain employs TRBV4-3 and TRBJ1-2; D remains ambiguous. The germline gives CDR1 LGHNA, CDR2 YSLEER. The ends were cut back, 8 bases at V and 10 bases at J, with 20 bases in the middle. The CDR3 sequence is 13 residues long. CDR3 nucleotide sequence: TGCGCCAGCTCGGCAGGTCCCCGTCGTGACTACACCTTC. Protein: CASSAGPRRDYTF.

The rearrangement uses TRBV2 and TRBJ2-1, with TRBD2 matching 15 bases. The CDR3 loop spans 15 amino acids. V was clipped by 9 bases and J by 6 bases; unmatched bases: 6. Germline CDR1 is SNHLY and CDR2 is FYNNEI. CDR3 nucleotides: TGTGCCAGAGGGACTAGCGGGGGGATTAGCAATGAGCAGTTCTTC. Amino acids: CARGTSGGISNEQFF.

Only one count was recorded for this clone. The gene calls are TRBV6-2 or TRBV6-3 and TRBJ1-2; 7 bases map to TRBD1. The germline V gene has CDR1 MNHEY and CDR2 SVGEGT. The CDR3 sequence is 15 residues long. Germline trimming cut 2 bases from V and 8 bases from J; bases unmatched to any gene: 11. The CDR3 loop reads CASSYPAQGIRGYTF. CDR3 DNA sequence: TGTGCCAGCAGTTACCCAGCACAGGGGATTCGCGGCTACACCTTC.

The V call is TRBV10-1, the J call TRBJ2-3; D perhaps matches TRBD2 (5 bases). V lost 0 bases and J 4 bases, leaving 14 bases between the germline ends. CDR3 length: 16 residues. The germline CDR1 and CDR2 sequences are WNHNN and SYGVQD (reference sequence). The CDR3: CASSESVAIGSDTQYF. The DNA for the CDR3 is TGCGCCAGCAGTGAGTCGGTAGCGATCGGTTCAGATACGCAGTATTTT.

The CDR3 is CASSLWGTGVEGYTF. The CDR3 DNA follows: TGTGCCAGCAGTTTATGGGGGACAGGGGTCGAGGGCTACACCTTC. This chain connects TRBV28 to TRBJ1-2, with 10 bases lining up with TRBD1. The V gene end was trimmed by 0 bases and the J gene end by 8 bases; junction bases not matched to a gene: 6. CDR1 is MDHEN, CDR2 SYDVKM, per germline. The CDR3 is made up of 15 amino acids.

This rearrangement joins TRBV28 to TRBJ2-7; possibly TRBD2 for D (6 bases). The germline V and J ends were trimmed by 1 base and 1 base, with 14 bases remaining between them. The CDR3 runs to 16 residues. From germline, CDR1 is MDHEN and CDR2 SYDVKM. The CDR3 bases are TGTGCCAGCAGTTTATTAGGAGGGGATAGGTCCTACGAGCAGTACTTC. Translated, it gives CASSLLGGDRSYEQYF. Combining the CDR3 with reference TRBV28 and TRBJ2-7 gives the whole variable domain DVKVTQSSRYLVKRTGEKVFLECVQDMDHENMFWYRQDPGLGLRLIYFSYDVKMKEKGDIPEGYSVSREKKERFSLILESASTNQTSMYLCASSLLGGDRSYEQYFGPGTRLTVT.

The CDR3 region is CASSQAGSEQYF. Here the CDR3 DNA reads TGTGCCAGCAGCCAAGCAGGGTCCGAGCAGTACTTC. The J gene is TRBJ2-7, the V gene TRBV14, with D maybe TRBD1 (5 bases). V dropped 1 base and J dropped 6 bases, with 7 bases sitting between them. CDR3 length equals 12 residues. Germline loops: CDR1 SGHDN, CDR2 FVKESK.

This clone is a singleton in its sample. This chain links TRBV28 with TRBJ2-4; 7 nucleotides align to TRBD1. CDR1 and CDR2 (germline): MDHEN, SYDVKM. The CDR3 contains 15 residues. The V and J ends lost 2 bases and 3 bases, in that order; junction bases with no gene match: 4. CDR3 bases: TGTGCCAGCAGTTTAGCGGACAGGCTCAAAAACATTCAGTACTTC. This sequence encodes CASSLADRLKNIQYF. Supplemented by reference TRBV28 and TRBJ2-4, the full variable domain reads DVKVTQSSRYLVKRTGEKVFLECVQDMDHENMFWYRQDPGLGLRLIYFSYDVKMKEKGDIPEGYSVSREKKERFSLILESASTNQTSMYLCASSLADRLKNIQYFGAGTRLSVL.

The CDR3 is CSASSGLLADYNEQFF. The DNA for the CDR3 is TGCAGTGCTAGTTCGGGCCTACTAGCGGACTACAATGAGCAGTTCTTC. The V gene is TRBV20-1, the J gene TRBJ2-1, with 8 bases fitting TRBD2. The CDR3 has 16 amino acids. J gave up 3 bases and V 3 bases, and 10 bases lay outside the gene matches. The germline V gene encodes CDR1 DFQATT and CDR2 SNEGSKA (reference sequence).